The 17 T cell receptor beta chains below all came from one sample that was sequenced in a study of Graves' ophthalmopathy and Graves' hyperthyroidism. The TCR beta CDR3 regions underwent amplification from RNA transcripts. RT-PCR with HTBI primers came first, then second-round multiplex PCR. TCRdb re-derived calls from the multiplex PCR reads in MiXCR, one entry per CDR3 protein. The sample has a few hundred thousand distinct CDR3 sequences, 15% seen once. Sequencing was performed on peripheral blood. The receptors come from a woman aged 18-29 years with stable Graves' hyperthyroidism.

This clonotype was observed at least ten times. V usage is TRBV20-1 and J usage is TRBJ2-4; 12 bases match TRBD2. The CDR3 runs to 14 residues. CDR1 DFQATT and CDR2 SNEGSKA come from the germline V gene (reference sequence). V was pared by 2 bases and J by 7 bases, with 3 bases of the junction left unmatched. The CDR3 loop is CSARPSGGDNIQYF. CDR3 DNA: TGCAGTGCTAGACCTAGCGGGGGGGATAACATTCAGTACTTC.

Ten or more counts support this clonotype. This sequence joins TRBV5-1 and TRBJ1-2; perhaps TRBD1 as D (6 bases). This CDR3 has 14 residues. Trimming pared 0 bases from V and 8 bases from J, leaving 14 bases between. The germline V gene encodes CDR1 SGHRS and CDR2 YFSETQ. The CDR3 loop is CASSLEGTTIGYTF. Here the CDR3 DNA reads TGCGCCAGCAGCTTGGAAGGGACAACTATCGGCTACACCTTC. Variable domain in full (rest from reference TRBV5-1 and TRBJ1-2): KAGVTQTPRYLIKTRGQQVTLSCSPISGHRSVSWYQQTPGQGLQFLFEYFSETQRNKGNFPGRFSGRQFSNSRSEMNVSTLELGDSALYLCASSLEGTTIGYTFGSGTRLTVV.

This clonotype was seen many times. Here the CDR3 DNA reads TGTGCCAGCAGTTACTCGATGTTCGGCTCTGGAAACACCATATATTTT. It specifies CASSYSMFGSGNTIYF. This chain links TRBV6-2 or TRBV6-3 with TRBJ1-3; D gene uncertain. V dropped 0 bases and J dropped 0 bases, with 9 bases sitting between them. From germline, CDR1 is MNHEY and CDR2 SVGEGT. The CDR3 runs to 16 residues.

This clonotype came up many times. The chain has TRBV12-3 or TRBV12-4 and TRBJ2-7, with D unclear. V lost 1 base and J lost 6, with 10 bases in between. There are 13 residues in the CDR3. CDR3 in DNA: TGTGCCAGCAGTTTAGACGGGCTGAGCGAGCAGTACTTC. It codes for CASSLDGLSEQYF.

J is TRBJ1-2 and V is TRBV6-1, with a tentative D call TRBD1 (6 bases). The germline V gene has CDR1 MNHNS and CDR2 SASEGT. The CDR3 contains 15 residues. Between the trimmed V and J ends, which lost 8 bases and 4 bases, there was a span of 20 bases. Written as DNA, the CDR3 is TGTGCCAGCGGCCTTTTGGGGGCTGCTAGCTATGGCTACACCTTC. It codes for CASGLLGAASYGYTF.

This clonotype came up many times. The CDR3 protein is CASGLSTGELFF. DNA for the CDR3: TGTGCCAGCGGCCTCAGCACCGGGGAGCTGTTTTTT. The V call is TRBV12-3 or TRBV12-4, the J call TRBJ2-2, with D hard to call. With 8 bases removed from V and 4 bases from J, the gap between germline ends came to 8 bases. The CDR3 is 12 residues long.

This clonotype was found many times. The V and J genes are TRBV7-2 and TRBJ2-5; TRBD2 matches 10 bases. The CDR3 contains 16 residues. Per germline, CDR1 SGHTA and CDR2 FQGNSA. V trimming: 1 base; J trimming: 5 bases; junction bases outside the gene matches: 7. The CDR3 DNA reads TGTGCCAGCAGCTTAGTAAAGCGGGGGGGGATGGAGACCCAGTACTTC. Its protein product is CASSLVKRGGMETQYF.

A note on this clonotype: This could be a read error, since a much larger clone is one nucleotide away. This chain uses TRBV7-9 with TRBJ1-1; no clear D gene. The germline CDR1 and CDR2 sequences are SEHNR and FQNEAQ (reference sequence). There are 13 residues in the CDR3. V dropped 5 bases and J dropped 4 bases, with 11 bases sitting between them. Here the CDR3 DNA reads TGTGCCAGCAGCCCATACAGTATCACTGAAGCTTTCTTT. The encoded protein is CASSPYSITEAFF.

In its sample, this clonotype was seen many times. The rearrangement joins TRBV12-3 or TRBV12-4 to TRBJ2-2, with D unclear. The CDR3 is made up of 13 amino acids. Trimming left V 5 bases short and J 2 bases short, with 6 bases between. CDR3: CASSPSNTGELFF. CDR3 DNA sequence: TGTGCCAGCAGTCCCTCCAACACCGGGGAGCTGTTTTTT.

This clonotype was found many times. This chain joins TRBV18 and TRBJ1-6, with no clear D. The V end was cut by 2 bases, the J end by 7 bases, with 12 bases between. Germline V CDR1 and CDR2: KGHSH, LQKENI. The CDR3 runs to 15 residues. This chain's CDR3 is CASSPGGFRNSPLHF. The CDR3 DNA reads TGTGCCAGCTCACCAGGAGGGTTTCGAAATTCACCCCTCCACTTT. Full variable domain (missing parts from reference TRBV18 and TRBJ1-6): NAGVMQNPRHLVRRRGQEARLRCSPMKGHSHVYWYRQLPEEGLKFMVYLQKENIIDESGMPKERFSAEFPKEGPSILRIQQVVRGDSAAYFCASSPGGFRNSPLHFGNGTRLTVT.

This clonotype came up many times. The V and J genes are TRBV19 and TRBJ1-5; 8 bases align to TRBD1. CDR3 size: 16 residues. V lost 3 bases to trimming and J lost 6 bases; unmatched junction nucleotides: 10. CDR1 is LNHDA, CDR2 SQIVND, per germline (reference sequence). DNA for the CDR3: TGTGCCAGTAGTATTTTGTGGGCAGGGGGCCTTCAGCCCCAGCATTTT. This codes for CASSILWAGGLQPQHF. The full variable domain, rest sourced from reference TRBV19 and TRBJ1-5, is DGGITQSPKYLFRKEGQNVTLSCEQNLNHDAMYWYRQDPGQGLRLIYYSQIVNDFQKGDIAEGYSVSREKKESFPLTVTSAQKNPTAFYLCASSILWAGGLQPQHFGDGTRLSIL.

The gene calls are TRBV7-8 and TRBJ2-7; D uncertain. CDR1 and CDR2 from the germline V gene are SGHVS and FQNEAQ. V lost 2 bases, J lost 6 bases, and 5 bases lay in between. The CDR3 sequence is 11 residues long. The CDR3 nucleotides are TGTGCCAGCAGCTTATCGCCCGAGCAGTACTTC. Translated, it gives CASSLSPEQYF.

At least ten counts were recorded for this clonotype. This sequence joins TRBV24-1 and TRBJ2-2, with TRBD2 as a possible D gene (6 bases). Trimming pared 0 bases from V and 1 base from J, leaving 17 bases between. Germline V gives CDR1 KGHDR, CDR2 SFDVKD. The CDR3 consists of 19 residues. This chain's CDR3 is CATSDLAGNTWGNTGELFF. Here the CDR3 DNA reads TGTGCCACCAGTGATTTGGCGGGGAACACCTGGGGGAACACCGGGGAGCTGTTTTTT.

This clonotype was seen ten or more times. Being one base from a much bigger clone, this may be a read error. The rearrangement uses TRBV6-2 or TRBV6-3 and TRBJ2-5; D gene uncertain. Germline V gives CDR1 MNHEY, CDR2 SVGEGT. V lost 5 bases and J 0 bases, leaving 13 bases between the germline ends. The CDR3 is 15 residues long. The CDR3 nucleotides read TGTGCCAGCAGTCCTGGCGCAAGTAACCAAGAGACCCAGTACTTC. It translates to CASSPGASNQETQYF.

In this sample, this clonotype turned up many times. The J gene is TRBJ2-7, the V gene TRBV15; no firm D call. Between the trimmed V and J ends, which lost 0 bases and 6 bases, there was a span of 12 bases. The CDR3 has 14 residues. The germline CDR1 and CDR2 sequences are LNHNV and YYDKDF (reference sequence). CDR3 in amino acids: CATSRERWASEQYF. For the CDR3, the DNA is TGTGCCACCAGCAGAGAGAGGTGGGCCTCCGAGCAGTACTTC.

There are many counts of this clonotype. V is TRBV6-2 or TRBV6-3 and J is TRBJ1-2; D unresolved. V was cut by 5 bases and J by 7 bases, with 17 bases left in between. This CDR3 spans 14 amino acids. Germline-derived CDR1 and CDR2 are MNHEY and SVGEGT. CDR3 sequence reads: CASSPGTTASGYTF. CDR3 nucleotide sequence: TGTGCCAGCAGTCCCGGCACGACGGCTAGTGGCTACACCTTC.

This clonotype was seen at least ten times. The V gene is TRBV5-1, the J gene TRBJ2-7; 7 bases line up with TRBD1. CDR1 is SGHRS, CDR2 YFSETQ, per germline. Unmatched junction bases numbered 11, after V lost 4 bases and J lost 7 bases. The CDR3 runs to 14 residues. CDR3 in DNA: TGCGCCAGCAGCCGGGACCCAGCCAGGGGGGAGCAGTACTTC. Residues: CASSRDPARGEQYF.